Listed below are T cell receptor beta chains from one sample, sequenced in a study of vaccination and CD4 T cells after COVID-19. The antigens for these receptors are not known. TCRdb redid the calling of the PCR reads with MiXCR, one entry per CDR3 protein. The data contain about 11,000 distinct CDR3 sequences, approximately 50% of them seen just once; the ten biggest clones take up 10% to 13%. The sequencing sample was made of CD4+ T cells from blood, cultured in vitro. These receptor sequences come from a human donor who had recovered from COVID-19. Each CDR3 is given with its conserved first and last residue. Each record gives: clone size, V gene, CDR3 length, D gene, J gene, CDR3 protein, CDR3 DNA. The D gene is left open where the match is weak. Only part of the rows carry a size: once, few, many, or a class if the clone is expanded.

clone size: -; V gene: TRBV20-1; CDR3 length: 10; D gene: -; J gene: TRBJ2-7; CDR3 protein: CSAEDYEQYF; CDR3 DNA: TGCAGTGCGGAGGACTACGAGCAGTACTTC
clone size: -; V gene: TRBV28; CDR3 length: 15; D gene: -; J gene: TRBJ2-2; CDR3 protein: CASSFQRPNTGELFF; CDR3 DNA: TGTGCCAGCAGCTTTCAGCGGCCGAACACCGGGGAGCTGTTTTTT
clone size: -; V gene: TRBV30; CDR3 length: 12; D gene: -; J gene: TRBJ1-4; CDR3 protein: CAWSVLGEKLFF; CDR3 DNA: TGTGCCTGGAGTGTACTGGGGGAAAAACTGTTTTTT
clone size: few; V gene: TRBV20-1; CDR3 length: 11; D gene: -; J gene: TRBJ1-1; CDR3 protein: CSAMQNTEAFF; CDR3 DNA: TGCAGTGCTATGCAGAACACTGAAGCTTTCTTT
clone size: few; V gene: TRBV6-2/TRBV6-3; CDR3 length: 13; D gene: -; J gene: TRBJ1-1; CDR3 protein: CASSYLEGTEAFF; CDR3 DNA: TGTGCCAGCAGTTACCTAGAAGGGACTGAAGCTTTCTTT
clone size: -; V gene: TRBV6-1; CDR3 length: 16; D gene: -; J gene: TRBJ1-1; CDR3 protein: CASSEGRTSWNTEAFF; CDR3 DNA: TGTGCCAGCAGTGAAGGAAGGACATCTTGGAACACTGAAGCTTTCTTT
clone size: large; V gene: TRBV6-2/TRBV6-3; CDR3 length: 16; D gene: TRBD2; J gene: TRBJ2-7; CDR3 protein: CASRRPRAGAPYEQYF; CDR3 DNA: TGTGCCAGCAGACGCCCACGAGCGGGAGCCCCCTACGAGCAGTACTTC
clone size: few; V gene: TRBV18; CDR3 length: 14; D gene: -; J gene: TRBJ2-5; CDR3 protein: CASSPSAESPSQYF; CDR3 DNA: TGTGCCAGCTCACCAAGCGCAGAGAGCCCGTCCCAGTACTTC
clone size: -; V gene: TRBV5-4; CDR3 length: 12; D gene: TRBD1; J gene: TRBJ1-1; CDR3 protein: CASGQGASEAFF; CDR3 DNA: TGTGCCAGCGGACAGGGTGCTTCTGAAGCTTTCTTT
clone size: once; V gene: TRBV21-1; CDR3 length: 13; D gene: -; J gene: TRBJ2-1; CDR3 protein: CASSKMGVYEQFF; CDR3 DNA: TGTGCCAGCAGCAAGATGGGAGTCTATGAGCAGTTCTTC
clone size: few; V gene: TRBV7-9; CDR3 length: 16; D gene: -; J gene: TRBJ1-1; CDR3 protein: CASSLLRTTRNTEAFF; CDR3 DNA: TGTGCCAGCAGCCTACTGCGGACGACACGAAACACTGAAGCTTTCTTT
clone size: -; V gene: TRBV7-2; CDR3 length: 15; D gene: TRBD1; J gene: TRBJ2-7; CDR3 protein: CASSPRQGGKNEQYF; CDR3 DNA: TGTGCCAGCAGCCCCCGACAAGGGGGCAAAAACGAGCAGTACTTC
clone size: -; V gene: TRBV29-1; CDR3 length: 14; D gene: -; J gene: TRBJ1-3; CDR3 protein: CSVPDPSTGNTIYF; CDR3 DNA: TGCAGCGTTCCTGACCCTTCAACTGGGAACACCATATATTTT
clone size: -; V gene: TRBV20-1; CDR3 length: 15; D gene: TRBD2; J gene: TRBJ2-7; CDR3 protein: CSARDAPSGSYEQYF; CDR3 DNA: TGCAGTGCTAGAGATGCTCCTAGCGGAAGCTACGAGCAGTACTTC
clone size: -; V gene: TRBV7-9; CDR3 length: 18; D gene: TRBD1; J gene: TRBJ2-2; CDR3 protein: CASSFSGPGTENTGELFF; CDR3 DNA: TGTGCCAGCAGCTTTTCGGGGCCCGGGACAGAGAACACCGGGGAGCTGTTTTTT
clone size: -; V gene: TRBV7-2; CDR3 length: 17; D gene: -; J gene: TRBJ2-2; CDR3 protein: CASSLGGTREWSGELFF; CDR3 DNA: TGTGCCAGCAGCTTAGGGGGTACTAGGGAGTGGTCCGGGGAGCTGTTTTTT
clone size: few; V gene: TRBV7-9; CDR3 length: 18; D gene: TRBD1; J gene: TRBJ2-3; CDR3 protein: CASSSFSRTGNLADTQYF; CDR3 DNA: TGTGCCAGCAGCTCATTCTCCCGGACAGGGAATTTAGCAGATACGCAGTATTTT
clone size: -; V gene: TRBV28; CDR3 length: 13; D gene: TRBD1; J gene: TRBJ1-3; CDR3 protein: CASRGQPGNTIYF; CDR3 DNA: TGTGCCAGCAGGGGACAGCCAGGAAACACCATATATTTT
clone size: -; V gene: TRBV23-1; CDR3 length: 15; D gene: -; J gene: TRBJ1-5; CDR3 protein: CASSLGAIGNQPQHF; CDR3 DNA: TGCGCCAGCAGTCTCGGGGCCATTGGCAATCAGCCCCAGCATTTT
clone size: -; V gene: TRBV7-2; CDR3 length: 15; D gene: TRBD1; J gene: TRBJ1-4; CDR3 protein: CASRITGTGNEKLFF; CDR3 DNA: TGTGCCAGCAGGATCACCGGGACAGGGAATGAAAAACTGTTTTTT
clone size: few; V gene: TRBV20-1; CDR3 length: 14; D gene: TRBD1; J gene: TRBJ1-2; CDR3 protein: CSARQLGQVTGYTF; CDR3 DNA: TGCAGTGCTAGGCAGCTGGGACAGGTGACTGGCTACACCTTC
clone size: -; V gene: TRBV27; CDR3 length: 13; D gene: -; J gene: TRBJ2-5; CDR3 protein: CASKPGAGETQYF; CDR3 DNA: TGTGCCAGCAAACCGGGGGCGGGAGAGACCCAGTACTTC
clone size: -; V gene: TRBV10-3; CDR3 length: 14; D gene: -; J gene: TRBJ2-1; CDR3 protein: CAISSGTLNNEQFF; CDR3 DNA: TGTGCCATAAGCTCCGGGACACTCAACAATGAGCAGTTCTTC
clone size: medium-sized; V gene: TRBV6-2/TRBV6-3; CDR3 length: 14; D gene: -; J gene: TRBJ1-5; CDR3 protein: CASSYSTDTQPQHF; CDR3 DNA: TGTGCCAGCAGTTACTCGACAGACACTCAGCCCCAGCATTTT
clone size: -; V gene: TRBV2; CDR3 length: 12; D gene: TRBD2; J gene: TRBJ2-2; CDR3 protein: CASDGGSRELFF; CDR3 DNA: TGTGCCAGCGATGGCGGGAGTAGGGAGCTGTTTTTT
clone size: -; V gene: TRBV3-1; CDR3 length: 8; D gene: -; J gene: TRBJ1-1; CDR3 protein: CASPEAFF; CDR3 DNA: TGTGCCAGCCCTGAAGCTTTCTTT
clone size: -; V gene: TRBV19; CDR3 length: 14; D gene: -; J gene: TRBJ2-3; CDR3 protein: CASSTTGSTDTQYF; CDR3 DNA: TGTGCCAGTAGTACGACGGGGAGCACAGATACGCAGTATTTT
clone size: few; V gene: TRBV2; CDR3 length: 12; D gene: TRBD1; J gene: TRBJ1-2; CDR3 protein: CASSGQGRGYTF; CDR3 DNA: TGTGCCAGCAGTGGACAGGGAAGGGGCTACACCTTC
clone size: -; V gene: TRBV12-5; CDR3 length: 12; D gene: -; J gene: TRBJ2-5; CDR3 protein: CASGSTEETQYF; CDR3 DNA: TGTGCTAGTGGTTCGACGGAAGAGACCCAGTACTTC
clone size: -; V gene: TRBV7-2; CDR3 length: 12; D gene: -; J gene: TRBJ2-3; CDR3 protein: CASSLFSDTQYF; CDR3 DNA: TGTGCCAGCAGCCTCTTTTCAGATACGCAGTATTTT
clone size: -; V gene: TRBV20-1; CDR3 length: 15; D gene: TRBD1; J gene: TRBJ1-5; CDR3 protein: CSARSGGVRNQPQHF; CDR3 DNA: TGCAGTGCTAGATCAGGGGGGGTGCGGAATCAGCCCCAGCATTTT
clone size: few; V gene: TRBV24-1; CDR3 length: 14; D gene: TRBD1; J gene: TRBJ2-5; CDR3 protein: CAIGTGVVGETQYF; CDR3 DNA: TGTGCCATCGGGACAGGGGTAGTCGGAGAGACCCAGTACTTC
clone size: -; V gene: TRBV20-1; CDR3 length: 13; D gene: -; J gene: TRBJ1-1; CDR3 protein: CSAEDAGYTEAFF; CDR3 DNA: TGCAGTGCCGAAGATGCAGGGTACACTGAAGCTTTCTTT
clone size: few; V gene: TRBV10-3; CDR3 length: 15; D gene: -; J gene: TRBJ1-1; CDR3 protein: CAISTGTNTNTEAFF; CDR3 DNA: TGTGCCATCAGTACCGGGACAAATACGAACACTGAAGCTTTCTTT
clone size: -; V gene: TRBV20-1; CDR3 length: 11; D gene: -; J gene: TRBJ2-1; CDR3 protein: CSARDRNEQFF; CDR3 DNA: TGCAGTGCTAGAGATCGCAATGAGCAGTTCTTC
clone size: -; V gene: TRBV6-1; CDR3 length: 17; D gene: TRBD1; J gene: TRBJ1-3; CDR3 protein: CASSHLEDRGPGNTIYF; CDR3 DNA: TGTGCCAGCAGCCACCTTGAGGACAGGGGGCCTGGAAACACCATATATTTT
clone size: -; V gene: TRBV6-1; CDR3 length: 14; D gene: -; J gene: TRBJ1-1; CDR3 protein: CASSLGQIGTEAFF; CDR3 DNA: TGTGCCAGCAGTCTAGGGCAGATAGGCACTGAAGCTTTCTTT
clone size: once; V gene: TRBV20-1; CDR3 length: 14; D gene: -; J gene: TRBJ2-2; CDR3 protein: CSATSWNFAGELFF; CDR3 DNA: TGCAGTGCAACGAGCTGGAATTTCGCCGGGGAGCTGTTTTTT
clone size: -; V gene: TRBV11-1; CDR3 length: 17; D gene: TRBD1; J gene: TRBJ2-4; CDR3 protein: CASSSAATGGTKNIQYF; CDR3 DNA: TGTGCCAGCAGCTCCGCGGCGACAGGGGGCACAAAAAACATTCAGTACTTC
clone size: -; V gene: TRBV11-3; CDR3 length: 13; D gene: -; J gene: TRBJ2-7; CDR3 protein: CASSGDYPYEQYF; CDR3 DNA: TGTGCCAGCAGCGGCGACTACCCCTACGAGCAGTACTTC
clone size: -; V gene: TRBV6-1; CDR3 length: 14; D gene: -; J gene: TRBJ2-3; CDR3 protein: CASSEALEIDTQYF; CDR3 DNA: TGTGCCAGCAGTGAAGCGCTAGAAATAGATACGCAGTATTTT
clone size: -; V gene: TRBV5-1; CDR3 length: 16; D gene: -; J gene: TRBJ2-3; CDR3 protein: CASSLEGGLHTDTQYF; CDR3 DNA: TGCGCCAGCAGCTTGGAGGGGGGGCTTCACACAGATACGCAGTATTTT
clone size: -; V gene: TRBV4-1; CDR3 length: 16; D gene: -; J gene: TRBJ1-5; CDR3 protein: CASSQDRAGGNQPQHF; CDR3 DNA: TGCGCCAGCAGCCAAGATCGGGCAGGGGGCAATCAGCCCCAGCATTTT
clone size: once; V gene: TRBV5-4; CDR3 length: 15; D gene: TRBD1; J gene: TRBJ1-6; CDR3 protein: CASSSPDRESSPLHF; CDR3 DNA: TGTGCCAGCAGCTCACCGGACAGGGAAAGTTCACCCCTCCACTTT
clone size: -; V gene: TRBV6-1; CDR3 length: 14; D gene: -; J gene: TRBJ1-1; CDR3 protein: CASSAVVTDTEAFF; CDR3 DNA: TGTGCCAGCAGTGCCGTAGTCACAGACACTGAAGCTTTCTTT
clone size: few; V gene: TRBV6-2/TRBV6-3; CDR3 length: 14; D gene: TRBD2; J gene: TRBJ2-5; CDR3 protein: CASRYSGREETQYF; CDR3 DNA: TGTGCCAGCAGATATAGCGGGAGGGAGGAGACCCAGTACTTC
clone size: once; V gene: TRBV19; CDR3 length: 16; D gene: -; J gene: TRBJ2-3; CDR3 protein: CASSDIGQNSTDTQYF; CDR3 DNA: TGTGCCAGTAGTGACATAGGACAGAACAGCACAGATACGCAGTATTTT